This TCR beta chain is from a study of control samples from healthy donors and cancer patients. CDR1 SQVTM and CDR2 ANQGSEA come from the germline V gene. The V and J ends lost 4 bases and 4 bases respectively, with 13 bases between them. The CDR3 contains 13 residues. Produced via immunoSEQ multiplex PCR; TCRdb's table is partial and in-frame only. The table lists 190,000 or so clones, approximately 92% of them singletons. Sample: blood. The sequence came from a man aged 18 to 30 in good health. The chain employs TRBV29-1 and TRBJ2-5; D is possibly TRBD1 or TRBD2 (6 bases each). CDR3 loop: CSVGGALGETQYF. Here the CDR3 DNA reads TGCAGCGTTGGGGGGGCGTTGGGAGAGACCCAGTACTTC.